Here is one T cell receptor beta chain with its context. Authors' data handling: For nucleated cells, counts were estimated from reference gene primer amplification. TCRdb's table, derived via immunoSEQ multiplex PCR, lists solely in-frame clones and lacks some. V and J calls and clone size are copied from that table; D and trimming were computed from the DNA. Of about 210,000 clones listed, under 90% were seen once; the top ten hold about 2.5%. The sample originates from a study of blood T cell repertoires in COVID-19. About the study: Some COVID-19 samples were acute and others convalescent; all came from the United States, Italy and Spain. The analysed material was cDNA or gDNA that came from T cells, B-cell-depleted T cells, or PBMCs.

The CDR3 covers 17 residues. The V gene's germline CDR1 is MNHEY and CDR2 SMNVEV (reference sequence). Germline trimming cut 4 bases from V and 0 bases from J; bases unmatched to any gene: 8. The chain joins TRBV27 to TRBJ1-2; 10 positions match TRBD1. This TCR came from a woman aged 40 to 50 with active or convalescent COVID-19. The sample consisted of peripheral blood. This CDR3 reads CASSSRDRGVSNYGYTF. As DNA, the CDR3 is TGTGCCAGCAGTTCGCGGGACAGGGGAGTCTCTAACTATGGCTACACCTTC.